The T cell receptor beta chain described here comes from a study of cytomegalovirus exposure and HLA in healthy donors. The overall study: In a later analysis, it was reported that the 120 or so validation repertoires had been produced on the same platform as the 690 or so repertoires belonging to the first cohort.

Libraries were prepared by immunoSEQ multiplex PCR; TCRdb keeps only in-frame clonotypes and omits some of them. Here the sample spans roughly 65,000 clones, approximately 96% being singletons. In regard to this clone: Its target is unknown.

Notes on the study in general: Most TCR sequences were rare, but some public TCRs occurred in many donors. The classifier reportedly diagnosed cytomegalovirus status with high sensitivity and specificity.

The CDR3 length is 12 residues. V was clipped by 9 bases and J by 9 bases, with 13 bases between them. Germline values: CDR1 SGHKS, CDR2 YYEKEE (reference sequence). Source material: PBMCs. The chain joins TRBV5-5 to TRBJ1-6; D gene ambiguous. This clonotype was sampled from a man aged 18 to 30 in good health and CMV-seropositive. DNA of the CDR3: TGTGCCACCCAATCCCTCGGTTCACCCCTCCACTTT. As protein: CATQSLGSPLHF. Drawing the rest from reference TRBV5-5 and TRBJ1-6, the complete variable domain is DAGVTQSPTHLIKTRGQQVTLRCSPISGHKSVSWYQQVLGQGPQFIFQYYEKEERGRGNFPDRFSARQFPNYSSELNVNALLLGDSALYLCATQSLGSPLHFGNGTRLTVT.